The 21 T cell receptor beta chains below come from one sample, sequenced in a study of T-cell memory formation after mild COVID-19 (dated by TCRdb to the early 2020s). Libraries were made using 5' RACE. Sequencing relied on an Illumina NovaSeq 6000. TCRdb's own reprocessing of the public reads used fastp at Q25 and MiXCR and kept productive beta chains. When rows share a CDR3 protein, they turn into one entry using the most common DNA and genes. The sample includes 150,000 or so distinct CDR3 sequences, with more than 14% observed a single time. 11% to 15% of the sample belongs to the ten largest clones. The sequenced sample was PBMCs or a T cell subset sorted from them (not recorded which). These receptors were collected from an adult woman who had mild COVID-19 (a few samples of this study predate the infection). The sample titles of this study are shuffled in the database, so cell type and time point are left out; the donor was told from shared clones.

On this clonotype: At one end, the junction sequence differs from germline, possibly due to a read error. The chain joins TRBV10-3 to TRBJ1-3; D not certain. The CDR3 has 15 residues. Germline-derived CDR1 and CDR2 are ENHRY and SYGVKD. The CDR3 DNA is TGTGCCATCAGAGAATTTGGGGTCGGTGGAAACACCATGTATTTT. Protein sequence: CAIREFGVGGNTMYF.

The sample holds a few counts of this clonotype. The rearrangement joins TRBV6-2 or TRBV6-3 to TRBJ2-3; D perhaps matches TRBD2 (6 bases). The CDR3 is 17 residues long. Germline V gives CDR1 MNHEY, CDR2 SVGEGT. V shed 0 bases and J shed 6 bases, with 19 bases lying between them. CDR3 amino acids: CASSYSRASAGRDTQYF. The CDR3 coding sequence is TGTGCCAGCAGTTACTCGAGGGCCTCGGCGGGGAGGGATACGCAGTATTTT.

This clonotype was counted between two and nine times. The chain recombines TRBV7-9 with TRBJ1-4, with 9 bases that match TRBD1. The CDR3 has 15 amino acids. Germline CDR1 is SEHNR and CDR2 is FQNEAQ (reference sequence). Trimming cost V 6 bases and J 3 bases; bases outside gene matches: 5. The CDR3 is CASSVTGGANEKLFF. In DNA form, the CDR3 reads TGTGCCAGCAGTGTGACAGGGGGAGCTAATGAAAAACTGTTTTTT. Complete variable domain (other parts from reference TRBV7-9 and TRBJ1-4): DTGVSQNPRHKITKRGQNVTFRCDPISEHNRLYWYRQTLGQGPEFLTYFQNEAQLEKSRLLSDRFSAERPKGSFSTLEIQRTEQGDSAMYLCASSVTGGANEKLFFGSGTQLSVL.

This clonotype was picked up many times. The rearrangement joins TRBV24-1 to TRBJ2-1; D is undetermined. Germline V gene lookup returns CDR1 KGHDR and CDR2 SFDVKD. V lost 0 bases to trimming and J lost 0 bases, with 8 bases between them. The CDR3 is made up of 16 amino acids. Here the CDR3 reads CATSDLSVSSYNEQFF. CDR3 nucleotides: TGTGCCACCAGTGATTTGAGCGTGAGCTCCTACAATGAGCAGTTCTTC.

This clonotype was picked up many times. Here the CDR3 reads CASKGYPNTEAFF. The CDR3 DNA follows: TGTGCCAGCAAGGGGTACCCGAACACTGAAGCTTTCTTT. The genes are TRBV7-2 and TRBJ1-1, with D possibly being TRBD1 (5 bases). Germline V gives CDR1 SGHTA, CDR2 FQGNSA. The length of the CDR3 is 13 residues. V lost 7 bases and J lost 1, with 10 bases in between.

The DNA for the CDR3 is TGTGCCAGCAGCGTAAGTCAGGGACAGGGGGAATCACCCCTCCACTTT. Translation gives CASSVSQGQGESPLHF. The chain uses TRBV9 and TRBJ1-6; 11 nucleotides agree with TRBD1. The germline gives CDR1 SGDLS, CDR2 YYNGEE. The V segment lost 1 base and the J segment 10 bases; nucleotides outside the gene matches: 7. This CDR3 region has 16 residues. Variable domain in full (rest from reference TRBV9 and TRBJ1-6): DSGVTQTPKHLITATGQRVTLRCSPRSGDLSVYWYQQSLDQGLQFLIQYYNGEERAKGNILERFSAQQFPDLHSELNLSSLELGDSALYFCASSVSQGQGESPLHFGNGTRLTVT.

The chain recombines TRBV12-3 or TRBV12-4 with TRBJ1-2; D ambiguous. This CDR3 comprises 12 residues. V lost 3 bases and J 7 bases, leaving 9 bases between the germline ends. In DNA, the CDR3 is TGTGCCAGCAGTTTGACAATGTTTGGCTACACCTTC. Amino acids: CASSLTMFGYTF.

The CDR3 spells CAISESGAIGSTDTQYF. The CDR3 coding sequence is TGTGCCATCAGTGAGTCAGGAGCGATAGGTAGCACAGATACGCAGTATTTT. This sequence joins TRBV10-3 and TRBJ2-3; D is ambiguous. Trimming removed 0 bases from V and 0 bases from J, with 13 bases in between. From germline, CDR1 is ENHRY and CDR2 SYGVKD. The CDR3 is 17 residues long.

This clonotype occurred a few times. The J gene is TRBJ2-1, the V gene TRBV20-1; 7 nucleotides match TRBD2. The CDR3 spans 14 residues. J gave up 6 bases and V 6 bases, and 11 bases lay outside the gene matches. Germline V CDR1 and CDR2: DFQATT, SNEGSKA (reference sequence). CDR3 bases: TGCAGTGCCAATTGGGGAGGGCCTACCAATGAGCAGTTCTTC. Protein: CSANWGGPTNEQFF.

V usage is TRBV30 and J usage is TRBJ2-7; D possibly matches TRBD1 or TRBD2 (5 bases each). Germline V lookup: CDR1 GTSNPN, CDR2 SVGIG (reference sequence). Trimming cost V 2 bases and J 4 bases, with 18 bases left between them. This CDR3 has 15 amino acids. The CDR3 loop reads CAWSPSRDRYYEQYF. CDR3 nucleotide sequence: TGTGCCTGGAGTCCATCCCGGGACCGATATTACGAGCAGTACTTC.

This clonotype was counted only a few times. The V gene is TRBV12-3 or TRBV12-4, the J gene TRBJ2-5; 7 nucleotides match TRBD1. The CDR3 runs 16 residues. V shed 3 bases, J shed 4 bases, and the junction held 11 bases outside the gene matches. CDR3 DNA: TGTGCCAGCAGTTTTGGCCAGGGGGTGTTTGGAGAGACCCAGTACTTC. It codes for CASSFGQGVFGETQYF.

In this sample, this clonotype turned up a few times. CDR3 nucleotide sequence: TGCGCCAGCAGCTTGGTGGGCTCGACCTACAATGAGCAGTTCTTC. Translation: CASSLVGSTYNEQFF. The chain links TRBV5-1 to TRBJ2-1; no clear D gene. This CDR3 is built from 15 residues. V lost 0 bases to trimming and J lost 2 bases, with 9 bases between them. Germline CDR1 SGHRS, CDR2 YFSETQ.

The V gene is TRBV12-5, the J gene TRBJ2-2, with a possible D match to TRBD2 (5 bases). Trimming pared 2 bases from V and 7 bases from J, leaving 8 bases between. The length of the CDR3 is 13 residues. Germline CDR1 is LGHNT and CDR2 is FRNRAP. Here the CDR3 reads CASGLIGDGELFF. The CDR3 DNA reads TGTGCTAGTGGTTTGATCGGGGACGGGGAGCTGTTTTTT.

This clonotype was observed a few times. The V and J genes are TRBV7-6 and TRBJ2-2; TRBD2 aligns across 10 bases. J gave up 3 bases and V 3 bases, and 1 base lay outside the gene matches. This CDR3 has 15 residues. Germline V gene data show CDR1 as SGHVS and CDR2 as FNYEAQ. In DNA, the CDR3 is TGTGCCAGCAGCTTCGGACTAGCGGACACCGGGGAGCTGTTTTTT. Protein: CASSFGLADTGELFF.

This chain links TRBV5-8 with TRBJ2-3; TRBD2 matches 15 bases. The CDR3 sequence is 17 residues long. Germline CDR1 reads SGHTS; CDR2 reads YDEGEE. V trimming: 4 bases; J trimming: 6 bases; junction bases outside the gene matches: 9. DNA of the CDR3: TGTGCCAGCAGCCCCAGGTGGACTAGCGGGAGGGTCGATACGCAGTATTTT. It specifies CASSPRWTSGRVDTQYF.

The chain couples TRBV5-1 to TRBJ2-7; TRBD2 matches at 11 bases. J lost 4 bases, V lost 1 base, and 1 base had no gene match. Germline CDR1 is SGHRS and CDR2 is YFSETQ. The CDR3 length is 14 residues. CDR3 nucleotides: TGCGCCAGCAGCTTGACTAGCGGGGGATACGAGCAGTACTTC. Its translation is CASSLTSGGYEQYF.

This clonotype showed up just a few times. The chain links TRBV10-3 to TRBJ2-1; D is unclear. The CDR3 covers 14 residues. The germline V gene encodes CDR1 ENHRY and CDR2 SYGVKD. V was shortened by 6 bases and J by 4 bases, with 13 bases between the two germline ends. CDR3 sequence (DNA): TGTGCCATCAGCCGAGAGTACCAGTACAATGAGCAGTTCTTC. Its protein product is CAISREYQYNEQFF.

This clonotype was observed many times. The V and J genes are TRBV5-1 and TRBJ2-3, with TRBD1 matching over 8 bases. After removal of 5 bases from V and 0 bases from J, the junction contained 8 bases not matched to a gene. Per germline, CDR1 SGHRS and CDR2 YFSETQ. This CDR3 spans 16 amino acids. DNA for the CDR3: TGCGCCAGCAGTGGGACAGGAGTTCCCAGCACAGATACGCAGTATTTT. Translated, it gives CASSGTGVPSTDTQYF.

This clonotype was counted only a few times. The chain uses TRBV5-1 and TRBJ2-5, with D perhaps TRBD1 or TRBD2 (5 bases each). The germline V gene has CDR1 SGHRS and CDR2 YFSETQ. V lost 7 bases, J lost 2 bases, and 21 bases lay in between. This CDR3 has 16 residues. The CDR3 nucleotides are TGCGCCAGCCGGGGATTTGTGCCGGGACCACAAGAGACCCAGTACTTC. Residues: CASRGFVPGPQETQYF.

The J gene is TRBJ1-2, the V gene TRBV3-1; no firm D call. The CDR3 sequence is 13 residues long. The V end was cut by 5 bases, the J end by 4 bases, with 11 bases between. Germline V gene lookup returns CDR1 LGHDT and CDR2 YNNKEL (reference sequence). DNA of the CDR3: TGTGCCAGCAGCTCCTTACCTGGCTATGGCTACACCTTC. This translates into CASSSLPGYGYTF. Full variable domain (missing parts from reference TRBV3-1 and TRBJ1-2): DTAVSQTPKYLVTQMGNDKSIKCEQNLGHDTMYWYKQDSKKFLKIMFSYNNKELIINETVPNRFSPKSPDKAHLNLHINSLELGDSAVYFCASSSLPGYGYTFGSGTRLTVV.

This clonotype was recorded a few times. The rearrangement joins TRBV7-2 to TRBJ2-7; unclear D gene. Trimming stripped 3 bases from V and 1 base from J, with 19 bases between. Germline values: CDR1 SGHTA, CDR2 FQGNSA. This CDR3 region has 17 residues. CDR3: CASSFGLGISLSYEQYF. Written as DNA, the CDR3 is TGTGCCAGCAGCTTTGGGCTAGGGATTTCCCTATCCTACGAGCAGTACTTC.